Listed here are 2 T cell receptor beta chains from one sample, sequenced in a study of blood T cell repertoires in COVID-19. This table comes from immunoSEQ multiplex PCR, and its TCRdb copy is limited to in-frame clones, with some not included. The sample holds 110,000 or so clones, about 90% seen once. Sequenced material: peripheral blood. The origin of the receptors is a woman in her forties or fifties with acute or convalescent COVID-19.

This chain uses TRBV7-3 with TRBJ1-2; 8 positions match TRBD1. V lost 5 bases to trimming and J lost 8 bases; unmatched junction nucleotides: 10. The CDR3 consists of 14 residues. Germline V gives CDR1 SGHTA, CDR2 FQGTGA. The CDR3 DNA follows: TGTGCCAGCAGCCCGTCAACCGACAGGGGCGGCTACACCTTC. Encoded protein: CASSPSTDRGGYTF.

V is TRBV18 and J is TRBJ1-2; D is uncertain. The CDR3 is made up of 14 amino acids. Germline V CDR1 and CDR2: KGHSH, LQKENI. V lost 3 bases and J 7 bases, leaving 15 bases between the germline ends. This chain's CDR3 is CASSPSGGAGGYTF. In nucleotides, the CDR3 is TGTGCCAGCTCACCGTCGGGAGGAGCGGGTGGCTACACCTTC.